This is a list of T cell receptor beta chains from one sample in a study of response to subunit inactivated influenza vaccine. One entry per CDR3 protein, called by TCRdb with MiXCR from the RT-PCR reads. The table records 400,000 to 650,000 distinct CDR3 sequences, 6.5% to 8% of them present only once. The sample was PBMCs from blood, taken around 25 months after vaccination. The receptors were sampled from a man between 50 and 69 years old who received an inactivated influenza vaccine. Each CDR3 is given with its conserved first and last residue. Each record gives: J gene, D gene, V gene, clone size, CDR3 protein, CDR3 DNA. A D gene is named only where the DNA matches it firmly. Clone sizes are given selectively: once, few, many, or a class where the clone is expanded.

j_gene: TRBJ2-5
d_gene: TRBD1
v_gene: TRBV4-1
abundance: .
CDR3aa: CASSHLRDRERYF
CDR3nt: TGCGCCAGCAGCCACCTAAGGGACAGGGAGAGGTACTTC

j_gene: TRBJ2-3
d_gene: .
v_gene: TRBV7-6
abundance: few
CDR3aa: CASSPMRSTDTQYF
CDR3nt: TGTGCTAGCAGCCCAATGAGGAGCACAGATACGCAGTATTTT

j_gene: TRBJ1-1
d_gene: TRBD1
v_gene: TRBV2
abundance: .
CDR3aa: CASSGTGWRDTEAFF
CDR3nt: TGTGCCAGCAGTGGGACAGGGTGGAGAGACACTGAAGCTTTCTTT

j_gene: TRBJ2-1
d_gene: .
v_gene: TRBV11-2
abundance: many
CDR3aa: CASSLVVGEYNEQFF
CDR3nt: TGTGCCAGCAGCTTAGTAGTAGGGGAGTACAATGAGCAGTTCTTC

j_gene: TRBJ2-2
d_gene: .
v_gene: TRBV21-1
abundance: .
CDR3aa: CASSTHRENTGELFF
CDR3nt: TGTGCCAGCAGCACACATAGGGAGAACACCGGGGAGCTGTTTTTT

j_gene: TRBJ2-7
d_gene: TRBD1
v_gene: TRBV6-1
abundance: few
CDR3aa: CASSLRTGGFYEQYF
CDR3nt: TGTGCCAGCAGCCTACGGACAGGGGGCTTCTACGAGCAGTACTTC

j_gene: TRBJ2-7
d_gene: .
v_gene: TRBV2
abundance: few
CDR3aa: CASSDPFLLKDFSSYEQYF
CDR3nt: TGTGCCAGCAGTGATCCCTTCCTTCTAAAGGACTTTAGTTCCTACGAGCAGTACTTC

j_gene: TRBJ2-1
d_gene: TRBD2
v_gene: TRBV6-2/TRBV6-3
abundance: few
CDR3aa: CASSYLAEINEQFF
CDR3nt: TGTGCCAGCAGTTACCTAGCGGAGATCAATGAGCAGTTCTTC

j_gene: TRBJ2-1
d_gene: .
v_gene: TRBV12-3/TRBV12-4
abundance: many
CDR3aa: CASSFGDLRQFF
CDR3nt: TGTGCCAGCAGTTTCGGGGACTTAAGGCAGTTCTTC

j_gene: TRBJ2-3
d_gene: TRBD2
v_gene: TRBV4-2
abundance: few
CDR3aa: CASSPRDYEDTQYF
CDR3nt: TGTGCCAGCAGCCCCCGGGACTATGAAGATACGCAGTATTTT

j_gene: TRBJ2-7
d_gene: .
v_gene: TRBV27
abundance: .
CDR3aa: CASSQHWAQLYEQYF
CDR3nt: TGTGCCAGCAGTCAGCATTGGGCCCAATTGTACGAGCAGTACTTC

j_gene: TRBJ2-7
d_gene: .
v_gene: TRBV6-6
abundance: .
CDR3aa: CASTPGLPYEQYF
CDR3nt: TGTGCCAGCACTCCTGGCCTCCCCTACGAGCAGTACTTC

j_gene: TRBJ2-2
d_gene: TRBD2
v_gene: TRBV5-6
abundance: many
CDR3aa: CASSLAGLAGNTGELFF
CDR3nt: TGTGCCAGCAGCTTGGCCGGACTAGCGGGGAACACCGGGGAGCTGTTTTTT

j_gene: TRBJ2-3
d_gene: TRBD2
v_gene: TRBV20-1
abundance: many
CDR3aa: CSARPGLTSDTQYF
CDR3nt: TGCAGTGCTAGACCGGGACTAACATCAGATACGCAGTATTTT

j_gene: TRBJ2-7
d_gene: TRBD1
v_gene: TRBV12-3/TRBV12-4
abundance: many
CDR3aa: CASKPRAGGFDEQYF
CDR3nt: TGTGCCAGCAAGCCCAGGGCAGGGGGCTTCGACGAGCAGTACTTC

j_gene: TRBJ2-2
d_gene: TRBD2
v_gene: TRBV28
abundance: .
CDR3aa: CASLAGANTGELFF
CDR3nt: TGTGCCAGTCTGGCGGGAGCGAACACCGGGGAGCTGTTTTTT

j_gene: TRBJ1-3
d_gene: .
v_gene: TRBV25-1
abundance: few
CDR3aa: CASSSDLQSSGNTIYF
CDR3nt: TGTGCCAGCAGTTCGGACCTGCAGAGCTCTGGAAACACCATATATTTT

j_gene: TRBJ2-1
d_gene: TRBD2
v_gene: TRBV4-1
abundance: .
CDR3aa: CASSQRTSGGAVNEQFF
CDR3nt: TGCGCCAGCAGCCAAAGGACTAGCGGGGGGGCCGTCAATGAGCAGTTCTTC

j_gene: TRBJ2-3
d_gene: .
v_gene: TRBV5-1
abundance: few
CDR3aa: CASSLVLVAKSGDTQYF
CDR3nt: TGCGCCAGCAGCTTGGTTCTTGTGGCAAAATCGGGAGATACGCAGTATTTT

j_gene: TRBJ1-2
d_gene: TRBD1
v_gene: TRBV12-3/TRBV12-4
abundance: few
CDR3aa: CASSMTGGDYGYTF
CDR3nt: TGTGCCAGCAGTATGACAGGGGGAGACTATGGCTACACCTTC

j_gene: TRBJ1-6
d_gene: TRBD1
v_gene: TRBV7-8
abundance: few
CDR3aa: CASSFRPGQGHSPLHF
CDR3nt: TGTGCCAGCAGCTTTCGACCGGGACAGGGGCATTCACCCCTCCACTTT

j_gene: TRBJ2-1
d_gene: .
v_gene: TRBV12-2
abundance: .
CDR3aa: CASRLRTGGPVEQFF
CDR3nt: TGTGCAAGTCGCTTACGGACAGGGGGTCCCGTGGAGCAGTTCTTC

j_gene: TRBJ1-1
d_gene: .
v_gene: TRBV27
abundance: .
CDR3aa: CASSLNRGTTEAFF
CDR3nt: TGTGCCAGCAGTTTAAATCGAGGGACCACTGAAGCTTTCTTT

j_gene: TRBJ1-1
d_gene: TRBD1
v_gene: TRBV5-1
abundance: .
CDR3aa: CASSTGQGAIGTEAFF
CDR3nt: TGCGCCAGCAGCACTGGACAGGGGGCTATAGGCACTGAAGCTTTCTTT

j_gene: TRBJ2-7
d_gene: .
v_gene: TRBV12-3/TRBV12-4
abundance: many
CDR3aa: CASSFLQAFSEQYF
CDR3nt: TGTGCCAGCAGTTTCTTACAGGCTTTCAGCGAGCAGTACTTC

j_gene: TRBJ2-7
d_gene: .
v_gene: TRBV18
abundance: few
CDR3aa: CASSPSQGYEQYF
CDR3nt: TGTGCCAGCTCACCAAGCCAGGGCTACGAGCAGTACTTC

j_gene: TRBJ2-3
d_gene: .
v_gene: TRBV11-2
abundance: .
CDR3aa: CASSVNRVTDTQYF
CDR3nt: TGTGCCAGCAGCGTGAACAGGGTTACAGATACGCAGTATTTT

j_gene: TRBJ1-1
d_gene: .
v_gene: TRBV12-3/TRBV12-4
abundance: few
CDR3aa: CASSLGLKTEAFF
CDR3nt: TGTGCCAGCAGTCTAGGACTTAAAACTGAAGCTTTCTTT

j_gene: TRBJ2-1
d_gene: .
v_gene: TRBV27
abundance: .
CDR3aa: CASMELGNEQFF
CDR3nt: TGTGCCAGCATGGAGCTGGGGAATGAGCAGTTCTTC

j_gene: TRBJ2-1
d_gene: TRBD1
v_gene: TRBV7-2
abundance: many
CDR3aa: CASNQQGTVYNEQFF
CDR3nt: TGTGCCAGCAACCAACAAGGGACAGTCTACAATGAGCAGTTCTTC

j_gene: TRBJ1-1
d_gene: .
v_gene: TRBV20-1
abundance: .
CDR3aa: CSAQTPTWAFF
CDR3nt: TGCAGTGCTCAGACTCCCACATGGGCTTTCTTT

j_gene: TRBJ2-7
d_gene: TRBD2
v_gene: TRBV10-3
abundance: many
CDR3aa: CAIGTSSVYEQYF
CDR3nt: TGTGCCATAGGGACTAGTAGTGTATACGAGCAGTACTTC

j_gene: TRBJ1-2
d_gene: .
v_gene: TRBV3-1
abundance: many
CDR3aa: CASSSTTGRSGYTF
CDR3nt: TGTGCCAGCAGCTCTACCACAGGGCGTTCGGGCTACACCTTC

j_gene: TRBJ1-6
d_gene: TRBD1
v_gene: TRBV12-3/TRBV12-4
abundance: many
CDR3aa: CASSFQGADSPLHF
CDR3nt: TGTGCCAGCAGTTTCCAGGGGGCGGATTCACCCCTCCACTTT

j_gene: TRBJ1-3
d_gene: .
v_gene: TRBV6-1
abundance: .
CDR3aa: CASRIQGTGNTIYF
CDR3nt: TGTGCCAGCAGGATACAGGGTACTGGAAACACCATATATTTT

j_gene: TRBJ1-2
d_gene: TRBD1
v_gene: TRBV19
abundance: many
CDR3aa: CASSIDWTGDQDGYTF
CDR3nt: TGTGCCAGTAGTATAGACTGGACAGGGGATCAGGATGGCTACACCTTC

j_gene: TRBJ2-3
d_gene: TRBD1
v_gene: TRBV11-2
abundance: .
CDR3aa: CASSLATGGRTDTQYF
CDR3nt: TGTGCCAGCAGCTTAGCGACAGGGGGCCGCACAGATACGCAGTATTTT

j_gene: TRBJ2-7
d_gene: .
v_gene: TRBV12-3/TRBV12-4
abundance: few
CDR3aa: CASSLAGRTRIEQYF
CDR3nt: TGTGCCAGCAGTTTAGCGGGCCGGACAAGAATCGAGCAGTACTTC